The clone carrying this T cell receptor beta chain was counted ten times or more. Its antigen is unknown. Serving as healthy controls were blood bank volunteers based in Maryland, USA. cDNA synthesis was performed by 5'RACE with 10-nucleotide random UMIs. TCRdb fed the 5' RACE reads into MiXCR, producing one record per CDR3 protein. Of tens of thousands of distinct CDR3 sequences detected, over 9% appear once; the ten largest clones hold around 2%. This sample was taken from a study of neurological immune-mediated disorders. Study findings and constraints: HTLV-1-associated myelopathy had the most TCR clonal expansion, while multiple sclerosis had the least, a level that fell below healthy controls.

Between the trimmed V and J ends, which lost 5 bases and 9 bases, there was a span of 5 bases. There are 10 residues in the CDR3. CDR1 and CDR2 from the germline V gene are SGHAT and FQNNGV. The sequencing sample was made of PBMCs. The J gene is TRBJ2-1, the V gene TRBV11-2, with D uncertain. The TCR originated in a man aged 40-50 years in good health. CDR3 protein: CASSKGEQFF. CDR3 sequence (DNA): TGTGCCAGCAGCAAAGGTGAGCAGTTCTTC.